The 15 T cell receptor beta chains presented below share a single source sample, sequenced in a study of blood T cell repertoires in COVID-19. TCRdb's copy holds only in-frame clones and misses some; the assay was immunoSEQ multiplex PCR. This table holds hundreds of thousands of clones, around 90% found once. The sample was PBMCs or T cells enriched from blood (not recorded which). The receptors here all came from a man under 40 who had been exposed to COVID-19.

The rearrangement links TRBV7-2 to TRBJ1-2, with TRBD1 identical over 7 bases. CDR1 SGHTA and CDR2 FQGNSA come from the germline V gene. Trimming removed 2 bases from V and 4 bases from J; junction bases left unmatched: 13. This CDR3 is built from 17 residues. CDR3 DNA: TGTGCCAGCAGCTTAAAGGTCGAGGGGGCGGGCCTCTATGGCTACACCTTC. It translates to CASSLKVEGAGLYGYTF.

This chain joins TRBV11-1 and TRBJ1-2, with 9 bases matching TRBD1. This CDR3 comprises 12 residues. V dropped 5 bases and J dropped 14; count of bases not matched to a gene: 9. Germline loops: CDR1 SGHAT, CDR2 FQDESV (reference sequence). CDR3 DNA: TGTGCCAGCAGCCGAGGGACAGGGCGTGGAACCTTC. This sequence encodes CASSRGTGRGTF.

This chain uses TRBV19 with TRBJ1-1; no firm D call. In germline, CDR1 is LNHDA, CDR2 SQIVND (reference sequence). V lost 8 bases to trimming and J lost 0 bases, with 16 bases between them. The CDR3 is 15 residues long. CDR3 DNA: TGTGCCAGTCGACCCGGGAACCTCATGAACACTGAAGCTTTCTTT. This translates into CASRPGNLMNTEAFF.

The chain has TRBV19 and TRBJ2-1; possible D gene TRBD2, 6 bases. V gave up 3 bases and J gave up 7 bases, with 13 bases separating them. The CDR3 is 14 amino acids. In germline, CDR1 is LNHDA, CDR2 SQIVND (reference sequence). The CDR3 protein is CASSIGPRGNEQFF. CDR3 in DNA: TGTGCCAGTAGTATTGGCCCACGGGGGAATGAGCAGTTCTTC.

The V gene is TRBV5-5, the J gene TRBJ1-6; D remains unclear. This CDR3 contains 16 residues. V gave up 0 bases and J gave up 0 bases, with 7 bases separating them. CDR1 is SGHKS and CDR2 is YYEKEE in the germline V gene (reference sequence). The CDR3 sequence: CASSLDGSSYNSPLHF. DNA of the CDR3: TGTGCCAGCAGCTTGGATGGGAGCTCCTATAATTCACCCCTCCACTTT.

The gene calls are TRBV30 and TRBJ1-5; TRBD1 aligns across 7 bases. The CDR3 extends over 19 amino acids. With V trimmed by 0 bases and J by 1 base, 15 bases remained unmatched. CDR1 and CDR2 (germline): GTSNPN, SVGIG (reference sequence). The chain's CDR3 is CAWSVLVGGPGGSNQPQHF. In nucleotides, the CDR3 is TGTGCCTGGAGTGTATTAGTGGGTGGACCAGGGGGAAGCAATCAGCCCCAGCATTTT.

V usage is TRBV4-2 and J usage is TRBJ1-6; D is perhaps TRBD1 (5 bases). The germline V and J ends were trimmed by 4 bases and 5 bases, with 9 bases remaining between them. The CDR3 runs 14 residues. The germline V gene has CDR1 LGHNA and CDR2 YNFKEQ. CDR3 in DNA: TGTGCCAGCAGCCTGGACACCGATAATTCACCCCTCCACTTT. Amino acids: CASSLDTDNSPLHF.

The CDR3 bases are TGCGCCAGCAGCTTGGCACAACAGGGCGCTGACTATGGCTACACCTTC. It translates to CASSLAQQGADYGYTF. The genes are TRBV5-1 and TRBJ1-2; tentatively, D is TRBD1 (6 bases). There are 16 residues in the CDR3. V was shortened by 0 bases and J by 3 bases, with 15 bases between the two germline ends. Germline V gene sequence: CDR1 SGHRS, CDR2 YFSETQ.

The chain joins TRBV5-1 to TRBJ1-6, with D possibly being TRBD1 (6 bases). CDR1 is SGHRS, CDR2 YFSETQ, per germline. The CDR3 is 14 residues long. The ends were cut back, 4 bases at V and 6 bases at J, with 11 bases in the middle. The CDR3 is CASSQDSFNSPLHF. Here the CDR3 DNA reads TGCGCCAGCAGCCAGGACAGCTTTAATTCACCCCTCCACTTT.

The chain employs TRBV6-5 and TRBJ2-2; 11 nucleotides match TRBD1. The ends lost 8 bases at V and 4 bases at J; junction bases unmatched: 3. Germline CDR1 reads MNHEY; CDR2 reads SVGAGI. This CDR3 has 14 amino acids. CDR3 sequence reads: CASWTGGLTGELFF. In nucleotides, the CDR3 is TGTGCCAGCTGGACAGGGGGCCTCACCGGGGAGCTGTTTTTT.

The chain carries TRBV19 and TRBJ1-1; D not certain. Trimming pared 5 bases from V and 4 bases from J, leaving 11 bases between. CDR3 length: 13 residues. The germline CDR1 and CDR2 sequences are LNHDA and SQIVND (reference sequence). In DNA form, the CDR3 reads TGTGCCAGTAGTTTCTCCACGAGCACTGAAGCTTTCTTT. Translating gives CASSFSTSTEAFF.

V usage is TRBV18 and J usage is TRBJ2-3; D gene ambiguous. V was pared by 4 bases and J by 1 base, with 6 bases between. The CDR3 has 13 amino acids. The germline CDR1 and CDR2 sequences are KGHSH and LQKENI. CDR3: CASSLLRTDTQYF. In nucleotides, the CDR3 is TGTGCCAGCTCACTTCTTCGCACAGATACGCAGTATTTT.

This chain links TRBV3-1 (or the pseudogene TRBV3-2) with TRBJ1-5, with D perhaps matching TRBD1 (5 bases). The CDR3 extends over 15 amino acids. Germline lookup yields CDR1 LGHDT and CDR2 YNNKEL (reference sequence). V dropped 5 bases and J dropped 3 bases, with 14 bases sitting between them. The CDR3 protein is CASSAGRRDNQPQHF. CDR3 bases: TGTGCCAGCAGCGCGGGACGACGGGACAATCAGCCCCAGCATTTT.

The chain joins TRBV5-8 to TRBJ1-6; D unclear. CDR1 is SGHTS, CDR2 YDEGEE, per germline. V shed 4 bases and J shed 8 bases, with 13 bases lying between them. This CDR3 contains 14 residues. The CDR3 DNA follows: TGTGCCAGCAGCCTAGGATCGAGTGATTCACCCCTCCACTTT. Translated, it gives CASSLGSSDSPLHF.

The genes are TRBV9 and TRBJ1-4, with 11 bases fitting TRBD1. The CDR3 spans 17 residues. After removal of 0 bases from V and 7 bases from J, the junction contained 8 bases not matched to a gene. Per germline, CDR1 SGDLS and CDR2 YYNGEE. The CDR3 loop is CASSVGPGGTGGEKLFF. The CDR3 DNA follows: TGTGCCAGCAGCGTAGGCCCTGGGGGGACAGGGGGTGAAAAACTGTTTTTT.